This T cell receptor beta chain was found in a study of cytomegalovirus exposure and HLA in healthy donors. Notes on the study in general: In a later analysis, a missense DCLRE1C variant was linked to TCR beta V- and J-gene trimming.

Note on this clone: Its antigen is unknown.

J was trimmed by 5 bases and V by 2 bases; bases with no gene match: 4. The length of the CDR3 is 14 residues. CDR1 is SGHTA, CDR2 FQGNSA, per germline. PCR used 60 Vbeta primers and 13 Jbeta primers. Data came from immunoSEQ multiplex PCR; TCRdb stores just in-frame clones and leaves some out. Of 130,000 to 150,000 clones in the sample, roughly three quarters were seen once. V usage is TRBV7-2 and J usage is TRBJ1-2; 8 bases align to TRBD1. The sample was PBMCs. This TCR was sampled from a male donor in good health and CMV-seronegative. The CDR3 DNA reads TGTGCCAGCAGCTTAACAGGGGGTAATTATGGCTACACCTTC. Amino acids: CASSLTGGNYGYTF.